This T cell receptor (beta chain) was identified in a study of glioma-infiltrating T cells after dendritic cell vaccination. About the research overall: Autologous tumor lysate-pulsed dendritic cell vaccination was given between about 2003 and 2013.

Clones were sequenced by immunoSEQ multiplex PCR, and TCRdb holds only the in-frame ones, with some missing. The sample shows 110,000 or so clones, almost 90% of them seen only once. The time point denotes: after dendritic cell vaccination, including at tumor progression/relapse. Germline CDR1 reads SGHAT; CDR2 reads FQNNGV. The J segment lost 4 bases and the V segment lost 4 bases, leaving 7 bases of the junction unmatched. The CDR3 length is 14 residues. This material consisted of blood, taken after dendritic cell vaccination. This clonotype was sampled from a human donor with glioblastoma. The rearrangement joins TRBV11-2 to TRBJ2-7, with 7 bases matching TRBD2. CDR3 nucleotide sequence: TGTGCCAGCAGCTCAAGCGGGGCTATATACGAGCAGTACTTC. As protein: CASSSSGAIYEQYF. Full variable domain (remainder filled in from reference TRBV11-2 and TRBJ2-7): EAGVAQSPRYKIIEKRQSVAFWCNPISGHATLYWYQQILGQGPKLLIQFQNNGVVDDSQLPKDRFSAERLKGVDSTLKIQPAKLEDSAVYLCASSSSGAIYEQYFGPGTRLTVT.